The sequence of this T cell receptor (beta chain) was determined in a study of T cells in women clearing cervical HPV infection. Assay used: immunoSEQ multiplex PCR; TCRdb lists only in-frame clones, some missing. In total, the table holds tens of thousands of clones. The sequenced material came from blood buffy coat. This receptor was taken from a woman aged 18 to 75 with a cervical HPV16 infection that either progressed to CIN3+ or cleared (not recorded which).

CDR3 loop: CASSPGLTGLTYEQYF. The DNA read from the CDR3 is TGCGCCAGCAGCCCCGGCTTGACAGGGCTAACCTACGAG. The rearrangement uses TRBV4-1 and TRBJ2-7; 7 positions agree with TRBD1. The CDR3 end is not reached by the read, which stops 3 residues before it; the germline J gene fills it in. The CDR3 has 16 residues. Germline-derived CDR1 and CDR2 are MGHRA and YSYEKL. Trimming removed 4 bases from V and 2 bases from J; junction bases left unmatched: 11.